The 28 T cell receptor beta chains presented below share a single source sample, sequenced in a study of cytomegalovirus exposure and HLA in healthy donors. This PCR relied on a set of 60 Vbeta primers and 13 Jbeta primers. Some clones are missing from TCRdb's copy, which holds only in-frame ones; the method was immunoSEQ multiplex PCR. The sample contains approximately 170,000 clones, 65% to 85% of which appear only once. The material sequenced was PBMCs. The receptors originated from a woman aged 18-29 years in good health and CMV-seronegative.

V gene TRBV10-1 combines with J gene TRBJ2-3; 10 nucleotides line up with TRBD1. Germline V gene data show CDR1 as WNHNN and CDR2 as SYGVQD (reference sequence). The CDR3 runs to 15 residues. V dropped 3 bases and J dropped 5; count of bases not matched to a gene: 5. Written as DNA, the CDR3 is TGCGCCAGCAGTGACGCGGGACAGGGGCTAGATACGCAGTATTTT. It encodes CASSDAGQGLDTQYF.

The chain joins TRBV5-1 to TRBJ2-5; 14 nucleotides align to TRBD2. The V gene end was trimmed by 2 bases and the J gene end by 2 bases; junction bases not matched to a gene: 14. This CDR3 has 20 amino acids. The germline CDR1 and CDR2 sequences are SGHRS and YFSETQ. CDR3 sequence: CASSFRGTSGGPVNQETQYF. The CDR3 region has the DNA TGCGCCAGCAGCTTCCGCGGGACTAGCGGGGGCCCCGTGAATCAAGAGACCCAGTACTTC.

A remark on this clone: Germline is not matched at one junction end, which may reflect a read error. The V and J genes are TRBV5-1 and TRBJ2-1; D is perhaps TRBD2 (7 bases). Germline V gives CDR1 SGHRS, CDR2 YFSETQ. The CDR3 totals 15 residues. This CDR3 reads CVSSPGYREGDEQFF. The CDR3 nucleotides are TGCGTCAGCAGCCCCGGATACAGGGAGGGGGATGAGCAGTTCTTC.

V is TRBV4-1 and J is TRBJ1-1; 9 bases agree with TRBD1. The CDR3 spans 16 residues. The V and J ends lost 4 bases and 0 bases, in that order; junction bases with no gene match: 6. CDR1 is MGHRA, CDR2 YSYEKL, per germline. CDR3 bases: TGCGCCAGCAGCCTCGGACAGGGGTTAATGAACACTGAAGCTTTCTTT. This gives the protein CASSLGQGLMNTEAFF.

The chain links TRBV28 to TRBJ2-1, with D uncertain. Germline CDR1 MDHEN, CDR2 SYDVKM. The length of the CDR3 is 11 residues. The ends were cut back, 6 bases at V and 10 bases at J, with 10 bases in the middle. The CDR3 region has the DNA TGTGCCAGCAGGATCGACACAGAGCAGTTCTTC. Translation: CASRIDTEQFF.

This clone was picked up a small number of times. The rearrangement joins TRBV10-2 to TRBJ1-6, with 7 bases fitting TRBD1. There are 13 residues in the CDR3. The V and J ends lost 3 bases and 9 bases, in that order; junction bases with no gene match: 2. Germline-derived CDR1 and CDR2 are WSHSY and SAAADI. DNA of the CDR3: TGCGCCAGCAGTGAACAGGGGAGTTCACCCCTCCACTTT. Its protein is CASSEQGSSPLHF.

The genes are TRBV27 and TRBJ2-1; 8 bases line up with TRBD2. Germline V gene data show CDR1 as MNHEY and CDR2 as SMNVEV (reference sequence). The CDR3 length is 18 residues. J lost 5 bases, V lost 6 bases, and 18 bases had no gene match. The CDR3 spells CASRPWTSSSRRNNEQFF. The DNA of the CDR3 is TGTGCCAGCAGACCCTGGACTAGCAGCTCGCGTAGGAACAATGAGCAGTTCTTC.

This chain connects TRBV11-2 to TRBJ2-7, with D possibly matching TRBD1 (6 bases). With 0 bases removed from V and 0 bases from J, the gap between germline ends came to 12 bases. This CDR3 comprises 16 residues. Germline CDR1 is SGHAT and CDR2 is FQNNGV. CDR3 amino acids: CASSLDYREFSYEQYF. DNA of the CDR3: TGTGCCAGCAGCTTAGATTACAGGGAATTCTCCTACGAGCAGTACTTC.

The chain links TRBV4-2 to TRBJ2-7; a weak D match, TRBD2 (6 bases). Trimming removed 5 bases at V and 7 bases at J, with 12 bases between. The CDR3 contains 12 residues. CDR1 is LGHNA and CDR2 is YNFKEQ in the germline V gene. The DNA for the CDR3 is TGTGCCAGCAGCTCCGGGAGCGGTGAGCAGTACTTC. This sequence encodes CASSSGSGEQYF.

The V and J genes are TRBV28 and TRBJ2-1; 11 bases align to TRBD2. This CDR3 is built from 16 residues. CDR1 is MDHEN and CDR2 is SYDVKM in the germline V gene. Unmatched junction bases numbered 6, after V lost 3 bases and J lost 5 bases. The CDR3 region has the DNA TGTGCCAGCAGTTTCTTTAGCGGGAGGGGTAACAATGAGCAGTTCTTC. Protein product: CASSFFSGRGNNEQFF.

This chain uses TRBV10-2 with TRBJ2-5; 10 bases match TRBD1. V lost 11 bases to trimming and J lost 5 bases; unmatched junction nucleotides: 11. This CDR3 has 14 residues. CDR1 WSHSY and CDR2 SAAADI come from the germline V gene. The chain's CDR3 is CASQRDRGRETQYF. The CDR3 DNA follows: TGCGCCTCCCAAAGGGACAGGGGAAGGGAGACCCAGTACTTC.

The rearrangement joins TRBV19 to TRBJ2-3, with 8 bases fitting TRBD2. The germline gives CDR1 LNHDA, CDR2 SQIVND (reference sequence). The ends lost 3 bases at V and 15 bases at J; junction bases unmatched: 14. The CDR3 contains 14 residues. In DNA form, the CDR3 reads TGTGCCAGTAGTATCCTAGGCGAGCGGGAGAGTTTTTATTTT. Its protein is CASSILGERESFYF.

The genes are TRBV11-3 and TRBJ1-1; D might be TRBD1 (5 bases). V lost 6 bases and J lost 0, with 11 bases in between. CDR1 is SGHNT, CDR2 YENEEA, per germline. The length of the CDR3 is 14 residues. CDR3 protein: CASSLSTVNTEAFF. The CDR3 DNA reads TGTGCCAGCAGTTTATCGACAGTGAACACTGAAGCTTTCTTT.

V usage is TRBV6-5 and J usage is TRBJ1-5; perhaps TRBD1 as D (5 bases). The CDR3 length is 14 residues. The V end lost 2 bases, the J end lost 7 bases, and 12 bases lay between the germline ends. Per germline, CDR1 MNHEY and CDR2 SVGAGI. In DNA form, the CDR3 reads TGTGCCAGCAGTTACGATGGGGGGGGGCAGCCCCAGCATTTT. Translation: CASSYDGGGQPQHF.

The chain carries TRBV30 and TRBJ2-3, with D maybe TRBD2 (5 bases). Looked up from germline, CDR1 is GTSNPN and CDR2 is SVGIG (reference sequence). Deletions cut 1 base from V and 6 bases from J, with 11 bases between. There are 13 residues in the CDR3. The CDR3 sequence is CAWSDSGKDTQYF. CDR3 DNA sequence: TGTGCCTGGAGTGACTCCGGGAAGGATACGCAGTATTTT.

This chain links TRBV6-1 with TRBJ2-2, with D perhaps TRBD1 (5 bases). This CDR3 contains 15 residues. Germline values: CDR1 MNHNS, CDR2 SASEGT. V dropped 7 bases and J dropped 3 bases, with 15 bases sitting between them. The CDR3, as DNA: TGTGCCAGCACCATTCGTACAGGCGACACCGGGGAGCTGTTTTTT. As protein: CASTIRTGDTGELFF.

V is TRBV13 and J is TRBJ1-4; TRBD1 aligns across 9 bases. Germline V gives CDR1 PRHDT, CDR2 FYEKMQ (reference sequence). V was clipped by 6 bases and J by 0 bases; unmatched bases: 14. CDR3 length equals 19 residues. The CDR3 is CASRPNRDRVWATNEKLFF. The CDR3, as DNA: TGTGCCAGCAGGCCCAACCGGGACAGGGTTTGGGCAACTAATGAAAAACTGTTTTTT.

The chain carries TRBV6-5 and TRBJ1-3, with D uncertain. The CDR3 is made up of 13 amino acids. Trimming pared 6 bases from V and 0 bases from J, leaving 6 bases between. CDR1 and CDR2 from the germline V gene are MNHEY and SVGAGI. The CDR3 region is CASRSPSGNTIYF. The CDR3 coding sequence is TGTGCCAGCAGAAGCCCCTCTGGAAACACCATATATTTT.

Only a few counts were recorded for this clone. This chain connects TRBV6-5 to TRBJ1-5, with 7 bases matching TRBD1. The germline gives CDR1 MNHEY, CDR2 SVGAGI. After removal of 0 bases from V and 6 bases from J, the junction contained 2 bases not matched to a gene. The length of the CDR3 is 14 residues. The DNA of the CDR3 is TGTGCCAGCAGTTACTCACAGGGGAGTCAGCCCCAGCATTTT. Residues: CASSYSQGSQPQHF.

This clone was seen a handful of times. The chain combines TRBV27 with TRBJ2-6; maybe TRBD1 (6 bases). Germline assignment: CDR1 MNHEY and CDR2 SMNVEV (reference sequence). The V and J ends lost 3 bases and 4 bases respectively, with 10 bases between them. The CDR3 runs 15 residues. The chain's CDR3 is CASSFTGSGANVLTF. The CDR3 DNA reads TGTGCCAGCAGTTTTACAGGGTCGGGGGCCAACGTCCTGACTTTC.

This chain joins TRBV5-6 and TRBJ2-7; 8 bases fit TRBD2. Germline lookup yields CDR1 SGHDT and CDR2 YYEEEE. Losses at the gene ends were 1 base for V and 1 base for J; bases not matched to a gene: 1. There are 14 residues in the CDR3. The CDR3 sequence is CASSLPSGSYEQYF. DNA of the CDR3: TGTGCCAGCAGCTTGCCTAGCGGGTCCTACGAGCAGTACTTC.

V usage is TRBV13 and J usage is TRBJ2-5; 8 nucleotides line up with TRBD2. The end of the DNA fits TRBJ2-7 better, so the J call may be wrong. The CDR3 totals 15 residues. Per germline, CDR1 PRHDT and CDR2 FYEKMQ (reference sequence). The CDR3: CASSLEASGQYEQYF. CDR3 in DNA: TGTGCCAGCAGCTTAGAGGCTAGCGGGCAATACGAGCAGTACTTC.

This rearrangement joins TRBV15 to TRBJ2-3; TRBD2 matches 8 bases. Germline CDR1 reads LNHNV; CDR2 reads YYDKDF (reference sequence). The CDR3 totals 17 residues. V dropped 0 bases and J dropped 4; count of bases not matched to a gene: 9. The CDR3 loop is CATSREVQREYADTQYF. In DNA, the CDR3 is TGTGCCACCAGCAGAGAAGTCCAGCGGGAGTATGCAGATACGCAGTATTTT.

The rearrangement joins TRBV13 to TRBJ2-5, with 8 nucleotides matching TRBD1. The V and J ends lost 4 bases and 3 bases, in that order; junction bases with no gene match: 4. The germline V gene has CDR1 PRHDT and CDR2 FYEKMQ (reference sequence). This CDR3 is built from 14 residues. The CDR3 region is CASSSRTGKETQYF. CDR3 in DNA: TGTGCCAGCAGCTCGCGGACAGGGAAAGAGACCCAGTACTTC.

The rearrangement uses TRBV28 and TRBJ1-4, with D tentatively TRBD1 (5 bases). This CDR3 region has 15 residues. Looked up from germline, CDR1 is MDHEN and CDR2 is SYDVKM. Trimming took off 8 bases at V and 3 bases at J, with 16 bases between the two ends. Here the CDR3 DNA reads TGTGCCAGCTACTGGGGCAGGACGGCTAATGAAAAACTGTTTTTT. As protein: CASYWGRTANEKLFF.

V gene TRBV12-5 combines with J gene TRBJ1-1, with a possible D match to TRBD1 (6 bases). The germline V gene has CDR1 LGHNT and CDR2 FRNRAP. The CDR3 has 14 residues. V was pared by 2 bases and J by 0 bases, with 7 bases between. The CDR3, as DNA: TGTGCTAGTGGTTTGACAGGGATGAACACTGAAGCTTTCTTT. It translates to CASGLTGMNTEAFF.

There are a few counts of this clone. The chain recombines TRBV9 with TRBJ1-2; D might be TRBD1 (5 bases). Germline CDR1 SGDLS, CDR2 YYNGEE. CDR3 size: 16 residues. Trimming removed 0 bases from V and 3 bases from J, with 15 bases in between. The CDR3 here is CASSVEETVSDYGYTF. DNA for the CDR3: TGTGCCAGCAGCGTAGAAGAGACAGTTTCAGACTATGGCTACACCTTC.

The chain combines TRBV2 with TRBJ1-5, with 10 bases that match TRBD1. The germline V gene encodes CDR1 SNHLY and CDR2 FYNNEI. This CDR3 is 15 amino acids long. V shed 7 bases and J 1 base; nucleotides not matched to a gene: 4. CDR3 sequence (DNA): TGTGCCAGCAACCCGGACAGGGGGAGCAATCAGCCCCAGCATTTT. Translated, it gives CASNPDRGSNQPQHF. The variable domain in full, completed from reference TRBV2 and TRBJ1-5, reads EPEVTQTPSHQVTQMGQEVILRCVPISNHLYFYWYRQILGQKVEFLVSFYNNEISEKSEIFDDQFSVERPDGSNFTLKIRSTKLEDSAMYFCASNPDRGSNQPQHFGDGTRLSIL.